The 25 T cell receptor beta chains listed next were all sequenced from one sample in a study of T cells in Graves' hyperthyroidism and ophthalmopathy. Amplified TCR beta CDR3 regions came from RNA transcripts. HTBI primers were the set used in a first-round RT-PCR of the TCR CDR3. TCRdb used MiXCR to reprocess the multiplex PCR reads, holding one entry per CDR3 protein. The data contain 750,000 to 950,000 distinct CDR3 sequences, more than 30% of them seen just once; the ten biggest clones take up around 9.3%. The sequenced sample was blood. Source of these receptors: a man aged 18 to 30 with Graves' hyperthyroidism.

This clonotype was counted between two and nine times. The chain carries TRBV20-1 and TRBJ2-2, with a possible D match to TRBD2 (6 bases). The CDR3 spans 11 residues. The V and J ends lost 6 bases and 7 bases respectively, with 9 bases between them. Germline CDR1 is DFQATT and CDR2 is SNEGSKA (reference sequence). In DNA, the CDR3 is TGCAGTGCCAGACTAGTCGGGGAGCTGTTTTTT. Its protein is CSARLVGELFF.

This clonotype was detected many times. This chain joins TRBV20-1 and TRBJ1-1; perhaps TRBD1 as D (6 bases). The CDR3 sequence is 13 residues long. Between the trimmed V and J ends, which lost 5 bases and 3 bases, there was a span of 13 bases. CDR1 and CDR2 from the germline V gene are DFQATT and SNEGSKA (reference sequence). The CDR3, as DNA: TGCAGTGCTCCCCCTCACAGGGACACTGAAGCTTTCTTT. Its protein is CSAPPHRDTEAFF.

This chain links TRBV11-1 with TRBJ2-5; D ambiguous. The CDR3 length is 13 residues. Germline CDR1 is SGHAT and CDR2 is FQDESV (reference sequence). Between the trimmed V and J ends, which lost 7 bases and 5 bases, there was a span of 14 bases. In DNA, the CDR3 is TGTGCCAGCACTCTGCCTAACTTCGAGACCCAGTACTTC. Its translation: CASTLPNFETQYF. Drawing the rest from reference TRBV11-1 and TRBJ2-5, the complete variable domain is EAEVAQSPRYKITEKSQAVAFWCDPISGHATLYWYRQILGQGPELLVQFQDESVVDDSQLPKDRFSAERLKGVDSTLKIQPAELGDSAMYLCASTLPNFETQYFGPGTRLLVL.

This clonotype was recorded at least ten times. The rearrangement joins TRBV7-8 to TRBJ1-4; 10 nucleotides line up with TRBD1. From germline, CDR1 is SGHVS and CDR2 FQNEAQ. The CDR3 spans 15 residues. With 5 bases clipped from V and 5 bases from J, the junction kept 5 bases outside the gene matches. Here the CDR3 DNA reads TGTGCCAGCAGCGTGACAGGGGGCGAGAATGAAAAACTGTTTTTT. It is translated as CASSVTGGENEKLFF.

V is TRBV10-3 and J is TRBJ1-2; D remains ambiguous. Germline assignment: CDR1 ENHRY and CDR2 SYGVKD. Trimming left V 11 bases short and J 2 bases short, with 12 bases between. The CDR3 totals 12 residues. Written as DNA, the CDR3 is TGTGCCGTACCGGGTCTGAACTATGGCTACACCTTC. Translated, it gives CAVPGLNYGYTF.

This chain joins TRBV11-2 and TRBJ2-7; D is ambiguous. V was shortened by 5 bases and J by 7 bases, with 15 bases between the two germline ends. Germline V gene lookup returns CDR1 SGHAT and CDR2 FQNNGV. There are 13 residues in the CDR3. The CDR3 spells CASSRGRAWEQYF. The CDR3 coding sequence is TGTGCCAGCAGCCGTGGACGGGCCTGGGAGCAGTACTTC.

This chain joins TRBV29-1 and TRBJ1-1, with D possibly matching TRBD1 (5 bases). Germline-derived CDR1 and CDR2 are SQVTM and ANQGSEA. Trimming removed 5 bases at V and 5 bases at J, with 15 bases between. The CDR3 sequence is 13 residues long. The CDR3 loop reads CSVLHQGGTEAFF. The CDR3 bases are TGCAGCGTTCTACATCAGGGAGGGACTGAAGCTTTCTTT.

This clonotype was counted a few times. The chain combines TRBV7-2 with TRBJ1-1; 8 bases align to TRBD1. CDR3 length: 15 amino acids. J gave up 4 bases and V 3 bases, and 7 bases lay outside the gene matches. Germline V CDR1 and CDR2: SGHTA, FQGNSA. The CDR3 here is CASSLGSGGGTEAFF. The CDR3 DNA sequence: TGTGCCAGCAGCTTGGGGTCAGGGGGCGGCACTGAAGCTTTCTTT. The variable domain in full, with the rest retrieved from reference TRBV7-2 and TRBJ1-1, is GAGVSQSPSNKVTEKGKDVELRCDPISGHTALYWYRQSLGQGLEFLIYFQGNSAPDKSGLPSDRFSAERTGGSVSTLTIQRTQQEDSAVYLCASSLGSGGGTEAFFGQGTRLTVV.

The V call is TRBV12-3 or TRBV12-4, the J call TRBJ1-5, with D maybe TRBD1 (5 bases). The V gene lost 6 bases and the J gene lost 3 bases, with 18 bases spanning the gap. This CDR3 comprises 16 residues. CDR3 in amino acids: CASRRSGGVTNQPQHF. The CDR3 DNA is TGTGCCAGCAGACGTTCCGGGGGGGTCACCAATCAGCCCCAGCATTTT.

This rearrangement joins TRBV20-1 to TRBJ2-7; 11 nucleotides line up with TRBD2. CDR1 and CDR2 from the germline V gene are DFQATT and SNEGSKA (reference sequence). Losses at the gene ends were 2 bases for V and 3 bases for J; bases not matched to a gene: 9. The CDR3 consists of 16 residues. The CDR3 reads CSARPPTSGGNYEQYF. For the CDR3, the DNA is TGCAGTGCTAGACCCCCCACTAGCGGGGGCAACTACGAGCAGTACTTC.

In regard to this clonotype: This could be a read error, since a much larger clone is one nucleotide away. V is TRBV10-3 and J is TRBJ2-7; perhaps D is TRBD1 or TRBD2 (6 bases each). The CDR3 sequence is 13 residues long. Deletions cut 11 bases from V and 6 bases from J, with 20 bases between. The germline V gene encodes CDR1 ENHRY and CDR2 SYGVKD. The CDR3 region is CASRGQGGREQYF. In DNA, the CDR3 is TGTGCCTCTCGGGGGCAGGGAGGCCGCGAGCAGTACTTC.

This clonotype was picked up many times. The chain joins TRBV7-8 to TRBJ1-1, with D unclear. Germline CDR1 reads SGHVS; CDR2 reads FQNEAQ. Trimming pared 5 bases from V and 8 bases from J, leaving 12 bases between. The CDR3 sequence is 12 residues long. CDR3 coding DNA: TGTGCCAGCAGCCCTGCGCTTACAGAAGCTTTCTTT. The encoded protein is CASSPALTEAFF.

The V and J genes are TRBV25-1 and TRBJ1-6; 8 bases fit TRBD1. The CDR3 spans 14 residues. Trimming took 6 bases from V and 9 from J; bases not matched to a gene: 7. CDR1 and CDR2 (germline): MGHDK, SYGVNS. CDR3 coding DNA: TGTGCCAGCAGCCTGACAGGGGCCATTTCACCCCTCCACTTT. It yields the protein CASSLTGAISPLHF.

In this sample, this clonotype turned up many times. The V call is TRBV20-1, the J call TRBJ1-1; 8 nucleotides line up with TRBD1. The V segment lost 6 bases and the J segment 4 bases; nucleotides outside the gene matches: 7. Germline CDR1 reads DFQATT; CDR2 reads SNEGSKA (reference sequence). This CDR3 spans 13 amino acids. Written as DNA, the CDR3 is TGCAGTGCCGAACAGGGGGTGGGCACTGAAGCTTTCTTT. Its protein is CSAEQGVGTEAFF.

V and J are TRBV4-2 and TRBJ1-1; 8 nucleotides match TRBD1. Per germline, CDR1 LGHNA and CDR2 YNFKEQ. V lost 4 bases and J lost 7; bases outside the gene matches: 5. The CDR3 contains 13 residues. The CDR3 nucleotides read TGTGCCAGCAGCCCAGGGACAGGTTTTGAAGCTTTCTTT. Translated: CASSPGTGFEAFF.

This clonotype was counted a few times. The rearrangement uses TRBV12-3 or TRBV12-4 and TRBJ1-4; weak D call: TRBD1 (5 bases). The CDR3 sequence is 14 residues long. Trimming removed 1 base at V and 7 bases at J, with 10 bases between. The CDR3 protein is CASSLGAGGEKLFF. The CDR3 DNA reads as TGTGCCAGCAGTTTAGGGGCGGGGGGTGAAAAACTGTTTTTT.

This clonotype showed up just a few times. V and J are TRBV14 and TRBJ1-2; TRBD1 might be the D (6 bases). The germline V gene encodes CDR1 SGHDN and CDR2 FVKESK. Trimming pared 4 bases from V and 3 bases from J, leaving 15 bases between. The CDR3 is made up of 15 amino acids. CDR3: CASSRLSGADYGYTF. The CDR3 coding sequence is TGTGCCAGCAGCCGACTGTCAGGGGCGGACTATGGCTACACCTTC. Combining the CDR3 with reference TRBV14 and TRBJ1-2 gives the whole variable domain EAGVTQFPSHSVIEKGQTVTLRCDPISGHDNLYWYRRVMGKEIKFLLHFVKESKQDESGMPNNRFLAERTGGTYSTLKVQPAELEDSGVYFCASSRLSGADYGYTFGSGTRLTVV.

The CDR3 spells CASSLTPGDPYEQYF. The CDR3 bases are TGTGCCAGCAGCTTAACCCCAGGGGACCCCTACGAGCAGTACTTC. The V call is TRBV5-6, the J call TRBJ2-7, with D perhaps TRBD1 (6 bases). Germline-derived CDR1 and CDR2 are SGHDT and YYEEEE. This CDR3 is built from 15 residues. V lost 2 bases and J 2 bases, leaving 14 bases between the germline ends.

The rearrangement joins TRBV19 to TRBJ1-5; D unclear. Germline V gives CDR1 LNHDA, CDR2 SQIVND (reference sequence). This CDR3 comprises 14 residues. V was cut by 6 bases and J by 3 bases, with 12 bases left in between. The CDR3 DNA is TGTGCCAGTAGCCCTACACCGATCAATCAGCCCCAGCATTTT. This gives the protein CASSPTPINQPQHF.

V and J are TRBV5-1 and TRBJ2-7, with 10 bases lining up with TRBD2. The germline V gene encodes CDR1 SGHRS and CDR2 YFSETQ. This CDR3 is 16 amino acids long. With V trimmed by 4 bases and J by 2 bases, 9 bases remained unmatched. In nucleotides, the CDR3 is TGCGCCAGCAGCCCAATGACTAGCGGGCGACCCTACGAGCAGTACTTC. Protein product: CASSPMTSGRPYEQYF.

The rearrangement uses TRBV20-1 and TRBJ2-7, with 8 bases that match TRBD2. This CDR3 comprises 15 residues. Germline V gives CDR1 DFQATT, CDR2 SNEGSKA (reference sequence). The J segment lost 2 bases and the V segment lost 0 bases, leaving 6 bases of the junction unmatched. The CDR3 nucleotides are TGCAGTGCTAGAGATGAAGAAGCGGGGGCCTACGAGCAGTACTTC. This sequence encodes CSARDEEAGAYEQYF.

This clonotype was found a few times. Here the CDR3 DNA reads TGCGCCAGCAGCCAAGGACCGCTTCTTGAGGCAGCTTTCTTT. It specifies CASSQGPLLEAAFF. V and J are TRBV4-1 and TRBJ1-1; D is undetermined. Per the germline V gene, CDR1 is MGHRA and CDR2 is YSYEKL. V was clipped by 1 base and J by 10 bases, with 16 bases between them. CDR3 length: 14 amino acids.

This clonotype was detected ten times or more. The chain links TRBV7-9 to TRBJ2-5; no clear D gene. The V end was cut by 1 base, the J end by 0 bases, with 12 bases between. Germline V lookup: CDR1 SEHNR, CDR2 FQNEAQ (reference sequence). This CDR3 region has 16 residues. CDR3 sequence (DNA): TGTGCCAGCAGCTTAGGTTTTTCAGGTTACCAAGAGACCCAGTACTTC. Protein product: CASSLGFSGYQETQYF.

The CDR3: CASSYRGAGGSGELFF. CDR3 DNA sequence: TGTGCCAGCAGTTACCGCGGGGCAGGGGGCAGCGGGGAGCTGTTTTTT. This chain uses TRBV6-5 with TRBJ2-2, with TRBD1 matching over 8 bases. Germline lookup yields CDR1 MNHEY and CDR2 SVGAGI. The CDR3 spans 16 residues. V lost 2 bases and J lost 7; bases outside the gene matches: 9.

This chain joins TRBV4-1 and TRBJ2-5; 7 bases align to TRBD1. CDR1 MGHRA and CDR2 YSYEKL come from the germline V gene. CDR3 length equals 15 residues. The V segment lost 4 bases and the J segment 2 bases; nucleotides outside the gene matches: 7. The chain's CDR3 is CASSLSPGQQETQYF. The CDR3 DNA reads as TGCGCCAGCAGCCTGTCCCCGGGACAGCAAGAGACCCAGTACTTC.